The 15 T cell receptor beta chains in this list originate from one sample, sequenced in a study of radiotherapy plus CTLA-4 blockade in lung cancer. Sequencing used immunoSEQ multiplex PCR; TCRdb keeps in-frame clones, though not all of them. The sample holds some 35,000 clones, more than 80% seen once. Sequencing used peripheral blood, obtained from a patient treated with radiotherapy plus ipilimumab. The receptors shown here come from a human donor with non-small cell lung cancer who had stable disease on radiotherapy plus ipilimumab.

The CDR3 coding sequence is TGTGCCAGCAGCTTAAGGTCCGGGACTAGCGGGAAGTACCAAGAGACCCAGTACTTC. It specifies CASSLRSGTSGKYQETQYF. This sequence joins TRBV7-9 and TRBJ2-5; 13 nucleotides match TRBD2. The junction had 9 bases not matched to a gene; V was cut back by 2 bases and J by 0 bases. Germline V gene lookup returns CDR1 SEHNR and CDR2 FQNEAQ (reference sequence). The CDR3 extends over 19 amino acids.

The rearrangement links TRBV6-4 to TRBJ2-1, with D possibly TRBD1 on 5 matching bases. Trimming cost V 3 bases and J 14 bases, with 14 bases left between them. Germline CDR1 reads MRHNA; CDR2 reads SNTAGT. CDR3 length equals 12 residues. The CDR3 bases are TGTGCCAGCAGTGAAGTAAGACAGTTTGAGTTCTTC. Protein: CASSEVRQFEFF.

The CDR3 reads CASSLGPRGRTTYYEQYF. The CDR3 nucleotides read TGTGCCAGCAGCTTAGGTCCAAGGGGGCGGACCACATACTACGAGCAGTACTTC. This chain uses TRBV7-2 with TRBJ2-7; TRBD1 matches 7 bases. Per germline, CDR1 SGHTA and CDR2 FQGNSA. Trimming cost V 1 base and J 3 bases; bases outside gene matches: 15. CDR3 length: 18 amino acids.

The rearrangement links TRBV28 to TRBJ2-7; 10 nucleotides agree with TRBD1. Germline trimming cut 1 base from V and 2 bases from J; bases unmatched to any gene: 5. CDR1 and CDR2 (germline): MDHEN, SYDVKM. The CDR3 spans 16 residues. The CDR3 region is CASSLYRTGGTYEQYF. DNA for the CDR3: TGTGCCAGCAGTTTATACAGGACAGGGGGGACCTACGAGCAGTACTTC.

The V and J genes are TRBV6-4 and TRBJ1-5; no clear D gene. CDR3 length: 14 amino acids. The germline V gene encodes CDR1 MRHNA and CDR2 SNTAGT. Trimming took off 0 bases at V and 5 bases at J, with 8 bases between the two ends. DNA for the CDR3: TGTGCCAGCAGTGACTCGGTGGGCGATCAGCCCCAGCATTTT. Translated, it gives CASSDSVGDQPQHF.

As DNA, the CDR3 is TGTGCCAGTTCCCTACGGCGGGAGCCGAACACTGAAGCTTTCTTT. It encodes CASSLRREPNTEAFF. The chain carries TRBV18 and TRBJ1-1; D gene ambiguous. V lost 9 bases to trimming and J lost 1 base, with 18 bases between them. The CDR3 has 15 residues. Germline V gene sequence: CDR1 KGHSH, CDR2 LQKENI.

This clone was detected only once. The V gene is TRBV7-2, the J gene TRBJ1-2; TRBD1 matches 7 bases. V trimming: 5 bases; J trimming: 8 bases; junction bases outside the gene matches: 8. The CDR3 contains 13 residues. Germline V gives CDR1 SGHTA, CDR2 FQGNSA. The CDR3 loop is CASSATGALGYTF. The CDR3 region has the DNA TGTGCCAGCAGCGCCACAGGGGCGCTGGGCTACACCTTC.

This rearrangement joins TRBV18 to TRBJ1-2, with 10 positions matching TRBD1. The ends lost 2 bases at V and 3 bases at J; junction bases unmatched: 3. CDR1 and CDR2 (germline): KGHSH, LQKENI. The CDR3 totals 15 residues. CDR3 amino acids: CASSPGTGEYYGYTF. The CDR3 nucleotides read TGTGCCAGCTCACCAGGGACAGGGGAGTACTATGGCTACACCTTC.

The rearrangement links TRBV7-9 to TRBJ2-1; weak D call: TRBD2 (6 bases). This CDR3 region has 15 residues. Germline-derived CDR1 and CDR2 are SEHNR and FQNEAQ (reference sequence). The ends were cut back, 8 bases at V and 4 bases at J, with 18 bases in the middle. The CDR3 region is CASGKGGPFYNEQFF. The CDR3 DNA reads as TGTGCCAGCGGTAAGGGAGGCCCGTTTTACAATGAGCAGTTCTTC.

CDR3 nucleotides: TGCGCCAGCAGCCAAGAACAGTTCGGTGAAAAACTGTTTTTT. This sequence encodes CASSQEQFGEKLFF. This sequence joins TRBV4-3 and TRBJ1-4, with D unresolved. Germline CDR1 and CDR2: LGHNA and YSLEER. Trimming took off 0 bases at V and 7 bases at J, with 9 bases between the two ends. The length of the CDR3 is 14 residues.

The gene calls are TRBV28 and TRBJ1-5; 8 bases match TRBD1. There are 15 residues in the CDR3. V shed 5 bases, J shed 4 bases, and the junction held 7 bases outside the gene matches. Per the germline V gene, CDR1 is MDHEN and CDR2 is SYDVKM. The CDR3 protein is CASSPLRGRNQPQHF. The CDR3 nucleotides are TGTGCCAGCAGTCCCCTCAGGGGGCGGAATCAGCCCCAGCATTTT. The whole variable domain, remainder taken from reference TRBV28 and TRBJ1-5, is DVKVTQSSRYLVKRTGEKVFLECVQDMDHENMFWYRQDPGLGLRLIYFSYDVKMKEKGDIPEGYSVSREKKERFSLILESASTNQTSMYLCASSPLRGRNQPQHFGDGTRLSIL.

This rearrangement joins TRBV5-4 to TRBJ2-1, with 15 bases lining up with TRBD2. CDR3 size: 17 residues. Germline trimming cut 4 bases from V and 1 base from J; bases unmatched to any gene: 3. CDR1 is SGHNT, CDR2 YYREEE, per germline (reference sequence). The CDR3 nucleotides are TGTGCCAGCAGCCGGACTAGCGGGAGGGGTTCCTACAATGAGCAGTTCTTC. Its translation: CASSRTSGRGSYNEQFF.

This sequence joins TRBV27 and TRBJ2-1, with 12 bases lining up with TRBD2. The CDR3 totals 16 residues. V was clipped by 0 bases and J by 9 bases; unmatched bases: 6. Germline V gene lookup returns CDR1 MNHEY and CDR2 SMNVEV (reference sequence). CDR3: CASSLSDLAGGGEQFF. The DNA of the CDR3 is TGTGCCAGCAGTTTATCTGACCTAGCGGGAGGGGGTGAGCAGTTCTTC.

This clone was counted a few times. V is TRBV4-1 and J is TRBJ2-7; 8 nucleotides agree with TRBD1. CDR3 length: 14 residues. Germline trimming cut 4 bases from V and 3 bases from J; bases unmatched to any gene: 5. Germline V gene lookup returns CDR1 MGHRA and CDR2 YSYEKL. CDR3: CASSPRDRLYEQYF. The CDR3 bases are TGCGCCAGCAGCCCCCGGGACAGGCTCTACGAGCAGTACTTC.

J is TRBJ1-2 and V is TRBV6-6; 8 positions match TRBD1. Germline V gene data show CDR1 as MNHNY and CDR2 as SVGAGI (reference sequence). This CDR3 has 15 residues. Trimming took 2 bases from V and 0 from J; bases not matched to a gene: 2. The CDR3 sequence is CASSYDRGTNYGYTF. As DNA, the CDR3 is TGTGCCAGCAGTTACGACAGGGGCACTAACTATGGCTACACCTTC.